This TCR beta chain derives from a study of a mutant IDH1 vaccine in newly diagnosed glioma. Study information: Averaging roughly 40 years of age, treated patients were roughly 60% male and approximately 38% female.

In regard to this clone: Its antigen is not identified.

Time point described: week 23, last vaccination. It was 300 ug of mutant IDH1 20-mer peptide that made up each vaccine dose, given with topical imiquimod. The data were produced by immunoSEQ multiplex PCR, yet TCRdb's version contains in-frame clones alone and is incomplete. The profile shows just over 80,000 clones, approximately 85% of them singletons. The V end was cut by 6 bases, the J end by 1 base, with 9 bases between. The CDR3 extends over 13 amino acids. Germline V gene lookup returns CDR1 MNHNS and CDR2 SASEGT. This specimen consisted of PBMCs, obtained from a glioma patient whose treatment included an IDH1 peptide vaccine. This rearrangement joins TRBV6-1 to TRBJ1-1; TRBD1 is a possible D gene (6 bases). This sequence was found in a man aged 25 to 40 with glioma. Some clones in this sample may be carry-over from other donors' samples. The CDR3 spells CASRGGGNTEAFF. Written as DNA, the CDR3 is TGTGCCAGCAGGGGGGGCGGGAACACTGAAGCTTTCTTT.